These 30 T cell receptor beta chains were all obtained from the same sample, sequenced in a study of vaccination effects on CD4 cells after COVID-19. Profiling relied on immunoSEQ multiplex PCR, and the TCRdb table lists in-frame clones only, not all of them. The sample lists 70,000 or so clones; roughly 80% were seen once. For these TCRs, the target antigens are not known. When 10 to 11 days of culture had elapsed, CD4+ T cells were isolated. This specimen was CD4+ T cells from PBMCs cultured without peptide, taken before COVID-19 vaccination. These receptors were taken from a human donor who received a COVID-19 vaccine.

J is TRBJ2-4 and V is TRBV18; the match to TRBD1 covers 7 bases. Germline V gene sequence: CDR1 KGHSH, CDR2 LQKENI. With V trimmed by 8 bases and J by 6 bases, 4 bases remained unmatched. This CDR3 region has 12 residues. CDR3 sequence: CASNRDRNIQYF. Written as DNA, the CDR3 is TGTGCCAGCAACCGGGACAGAAACATTCAGTACTTC.

This chain connects TRBV18 to TRBJ2-1; the D gene is possibly TRBD2 (5 bases). V was trimmed by 6 bases and J by 15 bases, leaving 18 bases between them. The CDR3 sequence is 12 residues long. CDR1 and CDR2 from the germline V gene are KGHSH and LQKENI. The CDR3 is CASSPTAGGPFF. CDR3 DNA sequence: TGTGCCAGCTCCCCCACGGCGGGCGGTCCGTTCTTC.

V and J are TRBV10-1 and TRBJ2-5; a weak D match, TRBD1 (6 bases). The CDR3 spans 15 residues. The germline gives CDR1 WNHNN, CDR2 SYGVQD (reference sequence). Trimming cost V 3 bases and J 3 bases, with 14 bases left between them. CDR3 sequence (DNA): TGCGCCAGCAGTGACGGCCAGGGGTTTAAAGAGACCCAGTACTTC. As protein: CASSDGQGFKETQYF.

J is TRBJ1-4 and V is TRBV5-1; weak D call: TRBD1 (5 bases). The V and J ends lost 0 bases and 5 bases respectively, with 11 bases between them. The CDR3 contains 15 residues. CDR1 SGHRS and CDR2 YFSETQ come from the germline V gene. DNA of the CDR3: TGCGCCAGCAGCTTGGCGGCAGGGTCCAATGAAAAACTGTTTTTT. Residues: CASSLAAGSNEKLFF.

The chain couples TRBV7-2 to TRBJ1-2, with D possibly matching TRBD1 (6 bases). This CDR3 has 15 amino acids. The germline V gene encodes CDR1 SGHTA and CDR2 FQGNSA. V was cut by 6 bases and J by 2 bases, with 16 bases left in between. CDR3 bases: TGTGCCAGCAGTGTGAGCCGGGACACCAACTATGGCTACACCTTC. This gives the protein CASSVSRDTNYGYTF.

This rearrangement joins TRBV24-1 to TRBJ2-5, with a possible D match to TRBD1 (6 bases). Looked up from germline, CDR1 is KGHDR and CDR2 is SFDVKD. V was trimmed by 1 base and J by 0 bases, leaving 8 bases between them. The CDR3 sequence is 15 residues long. The CDR3 region is CATSDFTGNQETQYF. Written as DNA, the CDR3 is TGTGCCACCAGTGATTTTACAGGGAACCAAGAGACCCAGTACTTC.

This clone was found once. The V and J genes are TRBV7-2 and TRBJ2-1, with TRBD2 as a possible D gene (7 bases). CDR3 length equals 15 residues. Per germline, CDR1 SGHTA and CDR2 FQGNSA. Trimming pared 2 bases from V and 7 bases from J, leaving 15 bases between. In nucleotides, the CDR3 is TGTGCCAGCAGCTTAAAGGGGGGGGCTGGTAATGAGCAGTTCTTC. It specifies CASSLKGGAGNEQFF.

This clone was recorded many times. The gene calls are TRBV9 and TRBJ1-1; D might be TRBD1 (6 bases). This CDR3 contains 14 residues. Germline V gene lookup returns CDR1 SGDLS and CDR2 YYNGEE. The V end lost 3 bases, the J end lost 5 bases, and 14 bases lay between the germline ends. CDR3 nucleotide sequence: TGTGCCAGCAGCGCCCAAGTAGGGGGGACTGAAGCTTTCTTT. Residues: CASSAQVGGTEAFF. The variable domain in full, completed from reference TRBV9 and TRBJ1-1, reads DSGVTQTPKHLITATGQRVTLRCSPRSGDLSVYWYQQSLDQGLQFLIQYYNGEERAKGNILERFSAQQFPDLHSELNLSSLELGDSALYFCASSAQVGGTEAFFGQGTRLTVV.

This clone has just one count. This chain connects TRBV10-1 to TRBJ1-2, with 7 bases lining up with TRBD1. The V gene's germline CDR1 is WNHNN and CDR2 SYGVQD (reference sequence). The CDR3 runs 14 residues. V lost 6 bases to trimming and J lost 4 bases; unmatched junction nucleotides: 8. The CDR3 bases are TGCGCCAGCAGACATCCGACAGGGATCTATGGCTACACCTTC. This sequence encodes CASRHPTGIYGYTF.

This clone showed up just a few times. The chain is built from TRBV2 and TRBJ1-4; TRBD1 matches 7 bases. Germline CDR1 and CDR2: SNHLY and FYNNEI. After removal of 3 bases from V and 10 bases from J, the junction contained 11 bases not matched to a gene. The CDR3 spans 15 residues. The CDR3 DNA reads TGTGCCAGCAGTGATAAGAGGGACAGATGGGGAAAACTGTTTTTT. As protein: CASSDKRDRWGKLFF.

This chain links TRBV24-1 with TRBJ2-5; 10 bases map to TRBD2. Germline values: CDR1 KGHDR, CDR2 SFDVKD. The CDR3 is made up of 15 amino acids. The V segment lost 4 bases and the J segment 4 bases; nucleotides outside the gene matches: 5. The CDR3 protein is CATSDQIAGGETQYF. DNA of the CDR3: TGTGCCACCAGTGACCAAATAGCGGGGGGAGAGACCCAGTACTTC.

The rearrangement joins TRBV7-2 to TRBJ1-5; 9 bases are a match to TRBD1. The V gene end was trimmed by 5 bases and the J gene end by 5 bases; junction bases not matched to a gene: 7. The germline CDR1 and CDR2 sequences are SGHTA and FQGNSA. The CDR3 is 15 amino acids. In nucleotides, the CDR3 is TGTGCCAGCAGCAAGGGACAGGGACCTGATCAGCCCCAGCATTTT. Protein sequence: CASSKGQGPDQPQHF.

The chain recombines TRBV30 with TRBJ2-7; the D is unclear. Looked up from germline, CDR1 is GTSNPN and CDR2 is SVGIG (reference sequence). There are 13 residues in the CDR3. The V end lost 2 bases, the J end lost 3 bases, and 11 bases lay between the germline ends. The CDR3 DNA is TGTGCCTGGAGTCTGGGGAATGACTACGAGCAGTACGTC. Amino acid sequence: CAWSLGNDYEQYV.

J is TRBJ1-3 and V is TRBV5-1, with D possibly matching TRBD1 (5 bases). The CDR3 runs 14 residues. CDR1 is SGHRS and CDR2 is YFSETQ in the germline V gene. V shed 4 bases and J shed 2 bases, with 10 bases lying between them. As DNA, the CDR3 is TGCGCCAGCAGCCTCTCAGGGACTGGAAACACCATATATTTT. It codes for CASSLSGTGNTIYF.

The chain combines TRBV12-3 or TRBV12-4 with TRBJ1-2; possible D gene TRBD1, 5 bases. This CDR3 spans 11 amino acids. V was shortened by 4 bases and J by 6 bases, with 6 bases between the two germline ends. Written as DNA, the CDR3 is TGTGCCAGCAGTTACAGGAATGGCTACACCTTC. Translating it yields CASSYRNGYTF.

This clone was seen only once. CDR3 residues: CASSDDLTTDTQYF. The CDR3 DNA sequence: TGTGCCAGCAGTGATGACCTCACCACAGATACGCAGTATTTT. V gene TRBV2 combines with J gene TRBJ2-3; D remains unclear. CDR1 and CDR2 from the germline V gene are SNHLY and FYNNEI. The ends were cut back, 3 bases at V and 2 bases at J, with 9 bases in the middle. CDR3 length: 14 residues.

V and J are TRBV6-6 and TRBJ1-6, with 8 bases matching TRBD1. Germline CDR1 MNHNY, CDR2 SVGAGI (reference sequence). The CDR3 runs to 15 residues. Losses at the gene ends were 5 bases for V and 10 bases for J; bases not matched to a gene: 10. The chain's CDR3 is CASSQYDRGGSPLHF. For the CDR3, the DNA is TGTGCCAGCAGTCAATACGACAGGGGTGGCTCACCCCTCCACTTT.

The chain is built from TRBV10-3 and TRBJ1-1, with D hard to call. Germline V lookup: CDR1 ENHRY, CDR2 SYGVKD. The CDR3 runs 11 residues. V was shortened by 6 bases and J by 5 bases, with 7 bases between the two germline ends. CDR3 DNA: TGTGCCATCAGAGGAGGGACTGAAGCTTTCTTT. It is translated as CAIRGGTEAFF.

This clone was counted a few times. V usage is TRBV2 and J usage is TRBJ2-4; either TRBD1 or TRBD2 may fit D (5 bases each). This CDR3 is built from 16 residues. CDR1 is SNHLY and CDR2 is FYNNEI in the germline V gene. The V and J ends lost 1 base and 7 bases respectively, with 17 bases between them. The CDR3 sequence is CASSEVRDLFDNIQYF. The CDR3 DNA reads as TGTGCCAGCAGTGAAGTCCGGGACCTATTTGATAACATTCAGTACTTC.

The chain joins TRBV19 to TRBJ2-5; D perhaps matches TRBD1 (6 bases). CDR1 and CDR2 from the germline V gene are LNHDA and SQIVND (reference sequence). This CDR3 contains 14 residues. V lost 6 bases and J lost 5, with 16 bases in between. CDR3 region: CASSSTGTRETQYF. The CDR3 nucleotides read TGTGCCAGTAGCTCGACAGGCACCCGTGAGACCCAGTACTTC.

The CDR3 sequence is CASSLHRVGNTIYF. The CDR3 DNA follows: TGTGCCAGCAGTTTACACAGGGTTGGAAACACCATATATTTT. The chain combines TRBV28 with TRBJ1-3; possible D gene TRBD1, 6 bases. Trimming cost V 2 bases and J 3 bases, with 8 bases left between them. Germline V gene data show CDR1 as MDHEN and CDR2 as SYDVKM. This CDR3 region has 14 residues.

The J gene is TRBJ2-1, the V gene TRBV5-8, with TRBD2 matching 10 bases. From germline, CDR1 is SGHTS and CDR2 YDEGEE. The junction had 5 bases not matched to a gene; V was cut back by 6 bases and J by 2 bases. This CDR3 spans 15 amino acids. The CDR3 region has the DNA TGTGCCAGCAAAAGCGGGGGGGACCCCTACAATGAGCAGTTCTTC. It translates to CASKSGGDPYNEQFF.

A few counts support this clone. The rearrangement uses TRBV10-1 and TRBJ2-1; 10 bases map to TRBD1. J lost 6 bases, V lost 6 bases, and 8 bases had no gene match. CDR1 is WNHNN, CDR2 SYGVQD, per germline (reference sequence). CDR3 size: 15 residues. In DNA form, the CDR3 reads TGCGCCAGCAGCCCCGGGACAGGGGCGATCAATGAGCAGTTCTTC. Its translation is CASSPGTGAINEQFF.

V is TRBV12-3 or TRBV12-4 and J is TRBJ1-5; D might be TRBD1 (5 bases). Trimming removed 6 bases at V and 7 bases at J, with 10 bases between. The CDR3 runs to 12 residues. CDR3 loop: CASSPRDQPQHF. The CDR3, as DNA: TGTGCCAGCAGCCCCAGGGACCAGCCCCAGCATTTT.

This clone has just one count. V usage is TRBV6-4 and J usage is TRBJ1-5; D is uncertain. CDR1 and CDR2 from the germline V gene are MRHNA and SNTAGT. The CDR3 runs to 13 residues. V shed 4 bases and J shed 4 bases, with 8 bases lying between them. The CDR3 spells CASSVGWNQPQHF. CDR3 nucleotides: TGTGCCAGCAGTGTGGGTTGGAATCAGCCCCAGCATTTT.

The chain has TRBV14 and TRBJ2-5, with D uncertain. This CDR3 is built from 14 residues. From germline, CDR1 is SGHDN and CDR2 FVKESK. Trimming pared 2 bases from V and 5 bases from J, leaving 12 bases between. The CDR3 region has the DNA TGTGCCAGCAGCCAAAACTTAGCTGTGGAGACCCAGTACTTC. It is translated as CASSQNLAVETQYF.

CDR3 DNA: TGTGCCAGCAGCGCCGGTGCAGGAGAGACCCAGTACTTC. Translated: CASSAGAGETQYF. The chain joins TRBV7-3 to TRBJ2-5; unclear D gene. Trimming stripped 5 bases from V and 4 bases from J, with 11 bases between. Per the germline V gene, CDR1 is SGHTA and CDR2 is FQGTGA. CDR3 length: 13 amino acids.

The chain carries TRBV24-1 and TRBJ2-3; D possibly matches TRBD1 or TRBD2 (5 bases each). This CDR3 spans 15 amino acids. V lost 2 bases and J 3 bases, leaving 11 bases between the germline ends. Germline V CDR1 and CDR2: KGHDR, SFDVKD. The CDR3 DNA is TGTGCCACCAGTGATTCACGGGGCGCGACAGATACGCAGTATTTT. Protein sequence: CATSDSRGATDTQYF.

This clone has just a few counts. The chain combines TRBV11-2 with TRBJ2-2; D possibly corresponds to TRBD1 (6 bases). This CDR3 contains 16 residues. From germline, CDR1 is SGHAT and CDR2 FQNNGV. The germline V and J ends were trimmed by 1 base and 5 bases, with 14 bases remaining between them. The CDR3 DNA is TGTGCCAGCAGCTTAGTATGGACAGTAATAACCGGGGAGCTGTTTTTT. It specifies CASSLVWTVITGELFF.

V gene TRBV20-1 combines with J gene TRBJ1-3; D not resolved. This CDR3 spans 13 amino acids. The ends were cut back, 3 bases at V and 0 bases at J, with 6 bases in the middle. In germline, CDR1 is DFQATT, CDR2 SNEGSKA (reference sequence). DNA of the CDR3: TGCAGTGCTAGTCGAACCTCTGGAAACACCATATATTTT. Protein sequence: CSASRTSGNTIYF.